These 5 T cell receptor beta chains came from one sample sequenced in a study of identical twins. TCRdb passed the 5' RACE reads through MiXCR, listing each CDR3 protein once. The sample includes 1.5 million to 2 million distinct CDR3 sequences, under 35% of them seen just once. Source material: cord blood. Every receptor here comes from a newborn girl in good health.

V usage is TRBV10-3 and J usage is TRBJ2-7; 16 bases fit TRBD2. The CDR3 contains 19 residues. V lost 4 bases and J lost 1; bases outside the gene matches: 10. The germline V gene encodes CDR1 ENHRY and CDR2 SYGVKD. CDR3 in DNA: TGTGCCATCAGTGGGCCGGGACTAGCGGGAGGGTCACCTTCCTACGAGCAGTACTTC. Translated, it gives CAISGPGLAGGSPSYEQYF.

This clonotype occurred a few times. The V and J genes are TRBV20-1 and TRBJ2-3; TRBD2 might be the D (5 bases). Trimming left V 5 bases short and J 5 bases short, with 14 bases between. In germline, CDR1 is DFQATT, CDR2 SNEGSKA (reference sequence). The CDR3 is 13 residues long. The CDR3: CSALAGGVDTQYF. CDR3 bases: TGCAGTGCTCTCGCGGGTGGAGTAGATACGCAGTATTTT.

The V and J genes are TRBV29-1 and TRBJ1-3; D call uncertain. Per germline, CDR1 SQVTM and CDR2 ANQGSEA. The CDR3 length is 14 residues. Trimming left V 3 bases short and J 0 bases short, with 9 bases between. CDR3 in amino acids: CSVDYTRSGNTIYF. The CDR3 DNA is TGCAGCGTTGATTACACGCGCTCTGGAAACACCATATATTTT.

This clonotype was observed a handful of times. The genes are TRBV11-2 and TRBJ2-5; D gene uncertain. Per the germline V gene, CDR1 is SGHAT and CDR2 is FQNNGV. This CDR3 comprises 14 residues. Trimming pared 0 bases from V and 11 bases from J, leaving 16 bases between. Here the CDR3 reads CASSLDPSPPQQYF. The CDR3 DNA sequence: TGTGCCAGCAGCTTAGATCCATCGCCCCCCCAGCAGTACTTC. The whole variable domain, remainder taken from reference TRBV11-2 and TRBJ2-5, is EAGVAQSPRYKIIEKRQSVAFWCNPISGHATLYWYQQILGQGPKLLIQFQNNGVVDDSQLPKDRFSAERLKGVDSTLKIQPAKLEDSAVYLCASSLDPSPPQQYFGPGTRLLVL.

This clonotype was counted between two and nine times. This rearrangement joins TRBV9 to TRBJ2-3; 9 nucleotides match TRBD1. The germline V gene encodes CDR1 SGDLS and CDR2 YYNGEE. V was pared by 4 bases and J by 1 base, with 10 bases of the junction left unmatched. This CDR3 is built from 17 residues. CDR3 sequence reads: CASSHYLQGAGTDTQYF. DNA of the CDR3: TGTGCCAGCAGCCACTATTTACAGGGGGCTGGCACAGATACGCAGTATTTT.